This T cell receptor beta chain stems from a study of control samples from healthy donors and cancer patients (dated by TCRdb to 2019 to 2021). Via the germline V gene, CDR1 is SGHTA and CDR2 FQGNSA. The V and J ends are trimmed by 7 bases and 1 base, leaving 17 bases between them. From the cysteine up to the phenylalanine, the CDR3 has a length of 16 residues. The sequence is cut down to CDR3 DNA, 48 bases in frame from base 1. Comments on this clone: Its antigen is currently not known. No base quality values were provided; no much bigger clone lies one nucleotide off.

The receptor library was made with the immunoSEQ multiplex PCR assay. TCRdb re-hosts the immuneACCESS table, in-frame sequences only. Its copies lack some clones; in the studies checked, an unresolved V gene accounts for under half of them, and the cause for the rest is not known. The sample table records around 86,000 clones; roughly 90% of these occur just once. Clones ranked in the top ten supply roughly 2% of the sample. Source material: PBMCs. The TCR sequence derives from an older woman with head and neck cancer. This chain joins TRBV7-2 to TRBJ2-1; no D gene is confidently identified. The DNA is TGTGCCAGCACCCGCTTGGGGATAGCTTCCTACAATGAGCAGTTCTTC. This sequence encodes CASTRLGIASYNEQFF. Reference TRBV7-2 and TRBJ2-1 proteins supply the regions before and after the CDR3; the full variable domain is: GAGVSQSPSNKVTEKGKDVELRCDPISGHTALYWYRQSLGQGLEFLIYFQGNSAPDKSGLPSDRFSAERTGGSVSTLTIQRTQQEDSAVYLCASTRLGIASYNEQFFGPGTRLTVL.